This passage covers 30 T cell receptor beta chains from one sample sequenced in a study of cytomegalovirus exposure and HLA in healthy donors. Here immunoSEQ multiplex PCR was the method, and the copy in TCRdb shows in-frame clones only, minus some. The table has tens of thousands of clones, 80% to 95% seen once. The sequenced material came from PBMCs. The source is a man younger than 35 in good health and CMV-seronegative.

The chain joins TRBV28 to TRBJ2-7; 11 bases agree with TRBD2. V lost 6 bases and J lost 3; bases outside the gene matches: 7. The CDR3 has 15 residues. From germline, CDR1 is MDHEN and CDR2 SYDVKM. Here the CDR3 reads CASRRTSGRFYEQYF. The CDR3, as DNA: TGTGCCAGCAGGCGGACTAGCGGGCGCTTCTACGAGCAGTACTTC.

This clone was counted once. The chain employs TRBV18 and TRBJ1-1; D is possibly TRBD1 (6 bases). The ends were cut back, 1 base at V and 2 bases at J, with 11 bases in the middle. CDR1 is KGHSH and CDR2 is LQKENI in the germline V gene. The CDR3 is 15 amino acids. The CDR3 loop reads CASSPRVGGNTEAFF. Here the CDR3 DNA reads TGTGCCAGCTCACCACGGGTAGGGGGAAACACTGAAGCTTTCTTT.

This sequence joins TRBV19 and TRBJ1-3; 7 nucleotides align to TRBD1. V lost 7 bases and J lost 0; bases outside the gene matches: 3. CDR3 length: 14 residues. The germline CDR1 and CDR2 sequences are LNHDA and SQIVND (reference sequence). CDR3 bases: TGTGCCAGTACCTGGGACAGCTCTGGAAACACCATATATTTT. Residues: CASTWDSSGNTIYF.

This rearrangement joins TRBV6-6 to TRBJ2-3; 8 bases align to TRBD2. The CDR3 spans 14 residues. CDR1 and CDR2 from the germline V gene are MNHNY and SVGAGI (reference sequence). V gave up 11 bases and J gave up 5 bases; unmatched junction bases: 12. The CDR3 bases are TGTGCCGGAGCGGGGGACCCTCCCAGAGATACGCAGTATTTT. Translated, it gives CAGAGDPPRDTQYF.

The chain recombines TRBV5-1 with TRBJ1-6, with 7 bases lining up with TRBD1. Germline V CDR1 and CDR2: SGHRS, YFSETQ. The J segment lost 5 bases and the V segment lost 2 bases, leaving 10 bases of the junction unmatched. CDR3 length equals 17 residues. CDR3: CASSFLSSQGDNSPLHF. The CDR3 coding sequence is TGCGCCAGCAGCTTCCTCTCCTCGCAGGGGGATAATTCACCCCTCCACTTT.

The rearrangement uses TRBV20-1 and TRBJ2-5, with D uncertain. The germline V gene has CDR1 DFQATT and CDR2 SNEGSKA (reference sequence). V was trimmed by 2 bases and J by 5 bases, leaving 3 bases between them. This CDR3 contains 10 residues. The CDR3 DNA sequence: TGCAGTGCTAGAAGCGAGACCCAGTACTTC. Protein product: CSARSETQYF.

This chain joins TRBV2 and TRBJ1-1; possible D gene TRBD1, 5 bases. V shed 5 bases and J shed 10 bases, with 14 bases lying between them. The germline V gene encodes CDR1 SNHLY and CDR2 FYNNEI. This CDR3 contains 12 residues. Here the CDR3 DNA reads TGTGCCAGCAGTCTATTAGGGGTTCCAGCTTTCTTT. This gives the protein CASSLLGVPAFF.

The CDR3 sequence is CSVVVGDRVAEQYF. The CDR3 DNA reads TGCAGCGTTGTTGTGGGGGACAGGGTGGCGGAGCAGTACTTC. V gene TRBV29-1 combines with J gene TRBJ2-7, with 9 bases lining up with TRBD1. CDR1 and CDR2 (germline): SQVTM, ANQGSEA. Trimming removed 4 bases from V and 7 bases from J; junction bases left unmatched: 11. The CDR3 extends over 14 amino acids.

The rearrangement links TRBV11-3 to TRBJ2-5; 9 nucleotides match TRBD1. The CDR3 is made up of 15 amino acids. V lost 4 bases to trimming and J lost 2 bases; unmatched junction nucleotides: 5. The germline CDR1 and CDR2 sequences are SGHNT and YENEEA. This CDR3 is CASSSGQGIQETQYF. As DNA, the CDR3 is TGTGCCAGCAGCTCCGGACAGGGGATTCAAGAGACCCAGTACTTC.

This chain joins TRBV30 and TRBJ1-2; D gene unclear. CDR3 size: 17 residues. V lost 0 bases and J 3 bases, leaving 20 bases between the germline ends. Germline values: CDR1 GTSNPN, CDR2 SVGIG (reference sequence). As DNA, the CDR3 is TGTGCCTGGAGTGTTCAGGACGGGAGGGTAGGATACTATGGCTACACCTTC. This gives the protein CAWSVQDGRVGYYGYTF.

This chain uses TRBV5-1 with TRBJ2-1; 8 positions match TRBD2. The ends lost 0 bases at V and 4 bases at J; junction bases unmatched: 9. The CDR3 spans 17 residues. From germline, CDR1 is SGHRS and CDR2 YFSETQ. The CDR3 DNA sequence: TGCGCCAGCAGCTTGGCCAATCGGGCTAGCGGGTACAATGAGCAGTTCTTC. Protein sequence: CASSLANRASGYNEQFF.

CDR3 coding DNA: TGTGCCAGCAGCAACCAGGGGAGAACTGAAGCTTTCTTT. This sequence encodes CASSNQGRTEAFF. The J gene is TRBJ1-1, the V gene TRBV11-2, with a possible D match to TRBD1 (6 bases). V was cut by 5 bases and J by 5 bases, with 12 bases left in between. Germline V gene lookup returns CDR1 SGHAT and CDR2 FQNNGV. The CDR3 runs 13 residues.

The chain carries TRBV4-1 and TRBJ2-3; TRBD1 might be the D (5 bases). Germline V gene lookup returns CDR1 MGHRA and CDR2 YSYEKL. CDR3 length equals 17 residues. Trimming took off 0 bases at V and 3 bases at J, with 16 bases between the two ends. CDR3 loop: CASSQEGQGSSTDTQYF. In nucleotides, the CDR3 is TGCGCCAGCAGCCAAGAAGGCCAGGGATCTTCGACAGATACGCAGTATTTT.

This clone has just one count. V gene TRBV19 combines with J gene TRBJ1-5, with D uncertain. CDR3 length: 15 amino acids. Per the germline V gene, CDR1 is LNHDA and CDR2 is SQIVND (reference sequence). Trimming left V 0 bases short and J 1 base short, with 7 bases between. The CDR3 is CASSIDGRSNQPQHF. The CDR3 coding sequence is TGTGCCAGTAGTATAGACGGCAGGAGCAATCAGCCCCAGCATTTT.

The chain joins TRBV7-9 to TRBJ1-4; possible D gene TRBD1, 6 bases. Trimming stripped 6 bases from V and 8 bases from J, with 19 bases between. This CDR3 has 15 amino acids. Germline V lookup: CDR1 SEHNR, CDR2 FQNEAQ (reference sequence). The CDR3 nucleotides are TGTGCCAGCAGTACCTCGGTGGGGGCTGGGGAAAAACTGTTTTTT. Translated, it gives CASSTSVGAGEKLFF.

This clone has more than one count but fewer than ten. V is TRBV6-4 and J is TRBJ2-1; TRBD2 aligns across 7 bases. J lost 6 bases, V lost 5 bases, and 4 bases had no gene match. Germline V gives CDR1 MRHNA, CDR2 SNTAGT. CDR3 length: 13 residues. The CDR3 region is CASSPGTTNEQFF. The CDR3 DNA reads TGTGCCAGCAGTCCCGGGACTACCAATGAGCAGTTCTTC.

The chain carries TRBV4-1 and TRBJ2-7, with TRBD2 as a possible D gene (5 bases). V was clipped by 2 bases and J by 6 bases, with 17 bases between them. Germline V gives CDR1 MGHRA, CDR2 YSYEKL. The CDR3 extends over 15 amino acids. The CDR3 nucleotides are TGCGCCAGCAGCCAAAATGCGGGCCCGTCAACCGAGCAGTACTTC. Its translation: CASSQNAGPSTEQYF.

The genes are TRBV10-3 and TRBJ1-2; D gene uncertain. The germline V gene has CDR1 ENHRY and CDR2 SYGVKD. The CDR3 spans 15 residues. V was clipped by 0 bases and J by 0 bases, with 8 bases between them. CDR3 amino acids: CAISESPGSNYGYTF. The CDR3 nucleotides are TGTGCCATCAGTGAGTCCCCGGGGTCTAACTATGGCTACACCTTC.

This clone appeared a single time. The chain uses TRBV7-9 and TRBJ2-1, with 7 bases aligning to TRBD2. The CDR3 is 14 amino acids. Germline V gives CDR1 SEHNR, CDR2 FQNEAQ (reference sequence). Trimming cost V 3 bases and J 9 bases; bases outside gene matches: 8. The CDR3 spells CASSFSQIAGEQFF. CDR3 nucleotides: TGTGCCAGCAGCTTTTCCCAAATAGCGGGTGAGCAGTTCTTC.

This chain's CDR3 is CSVDGDGYTF. The CDR3 region has the DNA TGCAGCGTTGACGGGGATGGCTACACCTTC. V and J are TRBV29-1 and TRBJ1-2; no firm D call. V gave up 3 bases and J gave up 6 bases, with 5 bases separating them. Germline-derived CDR1 and CDR2 are SQVTM and ANQGSEA. The CDR3 covers 10 residues.

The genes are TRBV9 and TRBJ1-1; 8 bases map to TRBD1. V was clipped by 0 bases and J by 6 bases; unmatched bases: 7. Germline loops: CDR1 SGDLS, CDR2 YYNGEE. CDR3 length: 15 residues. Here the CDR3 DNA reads TGTGCCAGCAGCGTAGGGATGGAACAGGGGGCTGAAGCTTTCTTT. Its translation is CASSVGMEQGAEAFF.

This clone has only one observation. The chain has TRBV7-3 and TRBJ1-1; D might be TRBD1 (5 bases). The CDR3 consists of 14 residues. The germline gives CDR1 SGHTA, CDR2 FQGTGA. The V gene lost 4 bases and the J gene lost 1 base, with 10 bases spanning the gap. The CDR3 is CASSSNGQNTEAFF. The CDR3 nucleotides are TGTGCCAGCAGCTCAAATGGACAGAACACTGAAGCTTTCTTT.

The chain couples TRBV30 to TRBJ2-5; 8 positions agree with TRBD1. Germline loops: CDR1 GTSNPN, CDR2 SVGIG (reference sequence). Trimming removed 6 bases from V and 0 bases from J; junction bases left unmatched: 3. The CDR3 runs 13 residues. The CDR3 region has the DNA TGTGCCTGCCAGGGGGCGAACCAAGAGACCCAGTACTTC. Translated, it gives CACQGANQETQYF.

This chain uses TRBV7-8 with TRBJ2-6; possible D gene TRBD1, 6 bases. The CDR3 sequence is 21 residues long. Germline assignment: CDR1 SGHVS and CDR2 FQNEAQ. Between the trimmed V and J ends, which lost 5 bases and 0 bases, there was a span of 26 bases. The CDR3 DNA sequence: TGTGCCAGCAGCCCTAGGAAAACGACGGGCCAGGGGAGCTCTGGGGCCAACGTCCTGACTTTC. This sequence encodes CASSPRKTTGQGSSGANVLTF. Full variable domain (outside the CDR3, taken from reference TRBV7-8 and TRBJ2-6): GAGVSQSPRYKVAKRGQDVALRCDPISGHVSLFWYQQALGQGPEFLTYFQNEAQLDKSGLPSDRFFAERPEGSVSTLKIQRTQQEDSAVYLCASSPRKTTGQGSSGANVLTFGAGSRLTVL.

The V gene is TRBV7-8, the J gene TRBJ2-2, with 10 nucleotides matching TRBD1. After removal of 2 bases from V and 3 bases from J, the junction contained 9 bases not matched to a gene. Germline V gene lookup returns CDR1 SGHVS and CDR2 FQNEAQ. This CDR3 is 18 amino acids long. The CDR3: CASSLSRTGGPYTGELFF. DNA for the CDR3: TGTGCCAGCAGCTTATCCCGGACAGGGGGACCTTACACCGGGGAGCTGTTTTTT.

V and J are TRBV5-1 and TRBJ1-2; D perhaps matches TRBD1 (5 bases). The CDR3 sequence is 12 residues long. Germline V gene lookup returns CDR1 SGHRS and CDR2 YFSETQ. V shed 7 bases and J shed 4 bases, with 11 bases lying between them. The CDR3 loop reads CASSDISYGYTF. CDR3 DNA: TGCGCCAGCTCGGACATCTCCTATGGCTACACCTTC.

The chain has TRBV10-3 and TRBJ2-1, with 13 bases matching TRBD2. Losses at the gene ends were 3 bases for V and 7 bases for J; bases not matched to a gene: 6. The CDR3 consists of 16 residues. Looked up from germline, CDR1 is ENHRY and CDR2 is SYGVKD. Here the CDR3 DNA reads TGTGCCATCAGTGAAGGACTAGCGGGGGTCGAGAATGAGCAGTTCTTC. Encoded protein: CAISEGLAGVENEQFF.

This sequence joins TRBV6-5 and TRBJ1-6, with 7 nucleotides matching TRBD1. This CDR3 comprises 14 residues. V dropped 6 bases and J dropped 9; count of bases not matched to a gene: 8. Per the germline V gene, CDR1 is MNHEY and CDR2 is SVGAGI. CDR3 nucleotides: TGTGCCAGCAGCTTAGGGGGCGATTTTTCACCCCTCCACTTT. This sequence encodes CASSLGGDFSPLHF.

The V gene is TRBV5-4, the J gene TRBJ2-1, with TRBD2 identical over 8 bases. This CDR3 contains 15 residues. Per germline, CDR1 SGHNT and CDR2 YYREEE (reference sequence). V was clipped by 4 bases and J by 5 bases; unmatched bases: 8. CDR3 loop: CASSSGTSGNNEQFF. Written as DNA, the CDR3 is TGTGCCAGCAGCAGTGGTACTAGCGGTAACAATGAGCAGTTCTTC.

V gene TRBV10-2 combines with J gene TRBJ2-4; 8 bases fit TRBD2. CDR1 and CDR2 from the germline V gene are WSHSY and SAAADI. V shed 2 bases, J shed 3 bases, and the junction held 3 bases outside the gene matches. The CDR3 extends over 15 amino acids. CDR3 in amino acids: CASSEQTSGKNIQYF. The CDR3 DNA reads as TGCGCCAGCAGTGAGCAAACTAGCGGCAAAAACATTCAGTACTTC.